This is a list of T cell receptor beta chains from one sample in a study of cytomegalovirus exposure and HLA in healthy donors. Sequencing was performed with immunoSEQ multiplex PCR; in TCRdb, only in-frame clones are kept and a portion is missing. The table lists about 270,000 clones, approximately 83% of them singletons. Sequences were obtained from PBMCs. The receptors here all came from a woman aged 18 to 35 in good health and CMV-seronegative. Each CDR3 is given with its conserved first and last residue. A D gene is named only where the DNA matches it firmly. Clone size is stated in some rows and not others, as once, few, many or a class when expanded.

J gene: TRBJ2-7; clone size: -; D gene: TRBD2; V gene: TRBV5-4; CDR3 DNA: TGTGCCAGCAGCTTGACTAGCGGCTACGAGCAGTACTTC; CDR3 protein: CASSLTSGYEQYF
J gene: TRBJ1-1; clone size: few; D gene: TRBD1; V gene: TRBV7-9; CDR3 DNA: TGTGCCAGCAGAGGGACAGTCGGGTCTGAAGCTTTCTTT; CDR3 protein: CASRGTVGSEAFF
J gene: TRBJ2-7; clone size: -; D gene: TRBD1; V gene: TRBV4-3; CDR3 DNA: TGCGCCAGCAGCCAAGACTTAGGACAGGGGTCCTACGAGCAGTACTTC; CDR3 protein: CASSQDLGQGSYEQYF
J gene: TRBJ1-2; clone size: -; D gene: -; V gene: TRBV7-8; CDR3 DNA: TGTGCCAGCAGCCTTGAGGGCAGGAACTATGGCTACACCTTC; CDR3 protein: CASSLEGRNYGYTF
J gene: TRBJ2-3; clone size: -; D gene: TRBD2; V gene: TRBV6-5; CDR3 DNA: TGTGCCAGCAGTTTGAGCGGGGGGGCGGGAGATACGCAGTATTTT; CDR3 protein: CASSLSGGAGDTQYF
J gene: TRBJ1-2; clone size: few; D gene: -; V gene: TRBV30; CDR3 DNA: TGTGCCTGGAGTCTTGGGGGCGGCTACACCTTC; CDR3 protein: CAWSLGGGYTF
J gene: TRBJ2-1; clone size: once; D gene: TRBD2; V gene: TRBV10-2; CDR3 DNA: TGCGCCAGCAGTCTGCCTAGCGGGGGGGCTCGGAATGAGCAGTTCTTC; CDR3 protein: CASSLPSGGARNEQFF
J gene: TRBJ2-2; clone size: -; D gene: -; V gene: TRBV6-4; CDR3 DNA: TGTGCCAGCAGTGACTGGAGTAGCGGGAACACCGGGGAGCTGTTTTTT; CDR3 protein: CASSDWSSGNTGELFF
J gene: TRBJ2-3; clone size: few; D gene: TRBD2; V gene: TRBV14; CDR3 DNA: TGTGCCAGCAGCAGGGGGACTAGCGGGAGCTGGAGCACAGATACGCAGTATTTT; CDR3 protein: CASSRGTSGSWSTDTQYF
J gene: TRBJ1-2; clone size: -; D gene: -; V gene: TRBV7-2; CDR3 DNA: TGTGCCAGCAGCTTACAGGAGGCTGGCTACACCTTC; CDR3 protein: CASSLQEAGYTF
J gene: TRBJ2-7; clone size: -; D gene: TRBD2; V gene: TRBV5-1; CDR3 DNA: TGCGCCAGCAGCTTGACTGGTAGCGGGAGAATCTACGAGCAGTACTTC; CDR3 protein: CASSLTGSGRIYEQYF
J gene: TRBJ1-2; clone size: -; D gene: TRBD1; V gene: TRBV5-1; CDR3 DNA: TGCGCCAGCAGCTTCTGGACAGGGGGACGGTATGGCTACACCTTC; CDR3 protein: CASSFWTGGRYGYTF
J gene: TRBJ2-3; clone size: -; D gene: -; V gene: TRBV6-5; CDR3 DNA: TGTGCCAGCAGTTACTCGAAGGGGGCAGATACGCAGTATTTT; CDR3 protein: CASSYSKGADTQYF
J gene: TRBJ2-7; clone size: -; D gene: TRBD1; V gene: TRBV2; CDR3 DNA: TGTGCCACCCGGACAGGGGGCGACGAGCAGTACTTC; CDR3 protein: CATRTGGDEQYF
J gene: TRBJ2-2; clone size: few; D gene: -; V gene: TRBV2; CDR3 DNA: TGTGCCAGCAGTGGAGGACTCAACACCGGGGAGCTGTTTTTT; CDR3 protein: CASSGGLNTGELFF
J gene: TRBJ2-7; clone size: -; D gene: TRBD2; V gene: TRBV5-1; CDR3 DNA: TGCGCCAGCAGCTTAATGATGGCGGGGGACCTCTCCTACGAGCAGTACTTC; CDR3 protein: CASSLMMAGDLSYEQYF
J gene: TRBJ1-2; clone size: -; D gene: TRBD1; V gene: TRBV29-1; CDR3 DNA: TGCAGCGTTGATGCCGCCCCCGGACAGGGCAGCAGCTATGGCTACACCTTC; CDR3 protein: CSVDAAPGQGSSYGYTF
J gene: TRBJ1-1; clone size: -; D gene: TRBD1; V gene: TRBV18; CDR3 DNA: TGTGCCAGCTCACCCTCGGCAGGGGGCGAGACTGAAGCTTTCTTT; CDR3 protein: CASSPSAGGETEAFF
J gene: TRBJ2-5; clone size: -; D gene: TRBD1; V gene: TRBV29-1; CDR3 DNA: TGCAGCGTTGAAACCTCGGACAGGCGGATAGAGACCCAGTACTTC; CDR3 protein: CSVETSDRRIETQYF
J gene: TRBJ2-7; clone size: -; D gene: -; V gene: TRBV7-3; CDR3 DNA: TGTGCCAGCAGCTTAGGAGACTTAAAGCAGTACTTC; CDR3 protein: CASSLGDLKQYF
J gene: TRBJ2-7; clone size: -; D gene: TRBD1; V gene: TRBV6-5; CDR3 DNA: TGTGCCAGCAGTTACTCGACTGGACAGGGTTCCAACGAGCAGTACTTC; CDR3 protein: CASSYSTGQGSNEQYF
J gene: TRBJ1-1; clone size: -; D gene: -; V gene: TRBV9; CDR3 DNA: TGTGCCAGCAGCGTCGGATCAGGGGCCTTCAACACTGAAGCTTTCTTT; CDR3 protein: CASSVGSGAFNTEAFF
J gene: TRBJ2-1; clone size: -; D gene: TRBD1; V gene: TRBV19; CDR3 DNA: TGTGCCAGTAGCAAACAGGGGTACAATGAGCAGTTCTTC; CDR3 protein: CASSKQGYNEQFF
J gene: TRBJ1-2; clone size: once; D gene: TRBD1; V gene: TRBV12-5; CDR3 DNA: TGTGCTAGTGGACAGGGGCCTCTTGGCTACACCTTC; CDR3 protein: CASGQGPLGYTF
J gene: TRBJ2-5; clone size: -; D gene: TRBD1; V gene: TRBV7-9; CDR3 DNA: TGTGCCAGCAGCCGTTTGACAGGGGTCGGGCAAGAGACCCAGTACTTC; CDR3 protein: CASSRLTGVGQETQYF
J gene: TRBJ2-2; clone size: few; D gene: -; V gene: TRBV7-3; CDR3 DNA: TGTGCCAGCAGCCTTTCGGGGAATCGGGAGACCGGGGAGCTGTTTTTT; CDR3 protein: CASSLSGNRETGELFF
J gene: TRBJ1-1; clone size: -; D gene: -; V gene: TRBV7-8; CDR3 DNA: TGTGCCAGCAGCTTACGGTTAATTCCTGAAGCTTTCTTT; CDR3 protein: CASSLRLIPEAFF
J gene: TRBJ1-2; clone size: once; D gene: -; V gene: TRBV30; CDR3 DNA: TGTGCCTGGAGTTCACAGGGTGTCGGCTACACCTTC; CDR3 protein: CAWSSQGVGYTF
J gene: TRBJ1-1; clone size: -; D gene: -; V gene: TRBV5-1; CDR3 DNA: TGCGCCAGCAGCTTCGAGGAACCGAACACTGAAGCTTTCTTT; CDR3 protein: CASSFEEPNTEAFF
J gene: TRBJ1-3; clone size: -; D gene: TRBD1; V gene: TRBV2; CDR3 DNA: TGTGCCAGCCGTACAGGGGCGAGCTCTGGAAACACCATATATTTT; CDR3 protein: CASRTGASSGNTIYF
J gene: TRBJ2-7; clone size: -; D gene: TRBD1; V gene: TRBV10-1; CDR3 DNA: TGCGCCAGCAGTGAGGGGACAGGGTTATACGAGCAGTACTTC; CDR3 protein: CASSEGTGLYEQYF
J gene: TRBJ1-2; clone size: -; D gene: TRBD1; V gene: TRBV27; CDR3 DNA: TGTGCCAGCAGCCCTCCGGGACAGGGAAACGGCTACACCTTC; CDR3 protein: CASSPPGQGNGYTF
J gene: TRBJ1-2; clone size: -; D gene: -; V gene: TRBV7-2; CDR3 DNA: TGTGCCAGCAGCTCGGGACACGGGGTTTGGGACTATGGCTACACCTTC; CDR3 protein: CASSSGHGVWDYGYTF